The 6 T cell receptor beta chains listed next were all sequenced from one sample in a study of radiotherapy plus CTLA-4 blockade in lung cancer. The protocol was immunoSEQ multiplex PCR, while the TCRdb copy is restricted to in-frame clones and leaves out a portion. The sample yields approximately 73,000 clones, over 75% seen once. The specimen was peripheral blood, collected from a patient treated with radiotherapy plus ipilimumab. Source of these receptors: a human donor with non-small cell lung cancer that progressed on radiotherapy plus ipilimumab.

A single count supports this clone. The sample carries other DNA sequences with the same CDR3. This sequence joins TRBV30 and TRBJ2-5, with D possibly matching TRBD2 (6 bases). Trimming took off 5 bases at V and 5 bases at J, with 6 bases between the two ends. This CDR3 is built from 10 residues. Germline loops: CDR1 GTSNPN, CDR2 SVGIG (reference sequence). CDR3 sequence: CAWGGETQYF. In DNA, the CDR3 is TGTGCCTGGGGGGGGGAGACCCAGTACTTC.

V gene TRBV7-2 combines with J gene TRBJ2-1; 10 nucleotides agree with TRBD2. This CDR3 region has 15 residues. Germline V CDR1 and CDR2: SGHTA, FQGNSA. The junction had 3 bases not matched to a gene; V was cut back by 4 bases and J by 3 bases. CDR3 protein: CASSWLAGDYNEQFF. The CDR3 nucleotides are TGTGCCAGCAGCTGGCTAGCGGGAGACTACAATGAGCAGTTCTTC.

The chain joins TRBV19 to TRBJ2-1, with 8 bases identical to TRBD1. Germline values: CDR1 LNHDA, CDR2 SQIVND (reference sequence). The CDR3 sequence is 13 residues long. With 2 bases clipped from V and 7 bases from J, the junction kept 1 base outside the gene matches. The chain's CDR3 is CASSINRGNEQFF. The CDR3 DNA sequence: TGTGCCAGTAGTATAAACAGGGGGAATGAGCAGTTCTTC. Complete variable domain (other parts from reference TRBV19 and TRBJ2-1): DGGITQSPKYLFRKEGQNVTLSCEQNLNHDAMYWYRQDPGQGLRLIYYSQIVNDFQKGDIAEGYSVSREKKESFPLTVTSAQKNPTAFYLCASSINRGNEQFFGPGTRLTVL.

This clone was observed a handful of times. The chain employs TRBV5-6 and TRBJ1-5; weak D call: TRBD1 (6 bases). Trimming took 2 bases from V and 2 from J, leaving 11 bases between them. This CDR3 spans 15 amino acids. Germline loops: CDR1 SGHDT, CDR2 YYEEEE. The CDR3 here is CASSFGQSRNQPQHF. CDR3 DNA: TGTGCCAGCAGCTTCGGACAGTCTCGCAATCAGCCCCAGCATTTT.

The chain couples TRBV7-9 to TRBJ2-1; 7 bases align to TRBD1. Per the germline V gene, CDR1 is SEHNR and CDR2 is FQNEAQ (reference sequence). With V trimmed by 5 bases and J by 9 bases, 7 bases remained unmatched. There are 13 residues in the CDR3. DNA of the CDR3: TGTGCCAGCAGCCACGACAGGGACCCTGAGCAGTTCTTC. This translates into CASSHDRDPEQFF.

CDR3 DNA: TGTGCCAGCGGATCTAGCGGGGCCTACGAGCAGTACTTC. Amino acid sequence: CASGSSGAYEQYF. The chain couples TRBV7-2 to TRBJ2-7, with 9 bases lining up with TRBD2. The length of the CDR3 is 13 residues. Germline loops: CDR1 SGHTA, CDR2 FQGNSA. V lost 8 bases, J lost 2 bases, and 4 bases stayed unmatched.